This TCR beta chain was sequenced for a study of CD4 and CD8 cells across lung adenocarcinoma regions. TCRdb reanalysed the PCR reads using MiXCR and keeps one entry per CDR3 protein. The table includes roughly 10,000 distinct CDR3 sequences, less than 70% detected once. Samples came from patients with localized non-small cell lung adenocarcinoma. The CDR3 spans 14 residues. J was trimmed by 2 bases and V by 6 bases; bases with no gene match: 3. Germline assignment: CDR1 MNHEY and CDR2 SVGAGI. This clonotype rates as large. This clonotype was sampled from a male donor with lung adenocarcinoma. The CD4 and CD8 labels of this study may be unreliable. This rearrangement joins TRBV6-5 to TRBJ2-5, with 10 positions matching TRBD1. Sequencing used CD4+ T cells from the center of a lung tumor. The CDR3 here is CASSRTGGQETQYF. The CDR3 DNA reads as TGTGCCAGCAGCCGGACAGGGGGACAAGAGACCCAGTACTTC.